Sequencing of this T cell receptor beta chain was carried out in a study of blood T cell repertoires in COVID-19 (dated by TCRdb to the early 2020s). About the full investigation: Samples covering the acute and convalescent phases of COVID-19 were provided by collaborators in the United States, Italy and Spain. Subjects who had been exposed to COVID-19, were actively infected with it, or had recovered from it provided the deeply sampled blood TCRbeta repertoires that made up the dataset. The material from the prospective study consisted of cDNA or gDNA derived from T cells, B-cell-depleted T cells, or PBMCs. The repertoires were released in a freely available public database meant as a resource for research on the immune response to SARS-CoV-2. Samples came from the ongoing ImmuneRACE study (first 160 participants) plus 1,254 subjects from 6 global collaborators. A de-identified subject ID, COVID-19 status, age in years and sex were almost always included in the sample metadata. HLA class I and class II types, where available, came from metadata supplied by the sample provider rather than from assay-based typing.

The paper as a whole reports these results and caveats: How much clinical and demographic metadata was included differed by source and by participant, and the metadata was provided uncurated.

One collaborating source in Seattle enrolled patients while the patients were actively infected and followed the patients over time throughout the course of disease. Collaborating institutions collected whole blood in K2EDTA tubes following their own protocols. For TCRbeta analysis, collaborator samples were shipped as frozen whole blood, as isolated PBMCs, or as DNA extracted from either sample type. As regards this clone: The antigen it recognizes is unknown. One base away there is no much larger clone; base qualities are not given.

The immunoSEQ Assay, a bias-controlled multiplex PCR, was used to amplify TCRbeta CDR3 regions from genomic DNA. Turning to the authors' computational methods: The number of nucleated cells in each sample was estimated by amplification of reference gene primers within the assay. Sequence reads were collapsed and filtered to measure the absolute abundance of every unique TCRbeta CDR3 rearrangement. Productive Simpson clonality was computed per sample as the square root of Simpson's diversity index over productive rearrangements. This immuneACCESS table, as held by TCRdb, lists in-frame sequences with V and J called but not all clones. Of the missing ones, under half trace to an unresolved V gene in checked studies; the others have no known cause. The V and J calls and the clone size are those of that table, but D and trimming were determined from the DNA. The sample table records 70,000 to 95,000 clones; roughly 90% of these occur just once. The ten top clones hold around 2.9% of the sample.

The TCR comes from a man in his fifties or sixties with COVID-19, enrolled during active disease. Input material: peripheral blood.

The CDR3 reads as follows: CASSYLQENTEAFF. The bases read TGTGCCAGCAGTTACTTACAGGAGAACACTGAAGCTTTCTTT. Here the chain combines TRBV6-6 and TRBJ1-1; the D gene is possibly TRBD1, with 5 bases matching. The germline V gene (reference sequence) sets CDR1 to MNHNY and CDR2 to SVGAGI. V loses 1 base of germline sequence and J loses 1 base, and the interval between the two ends is 7 bases. The CDR3 runs 14 amino acids, cysteine and phenylalanine included. Only the CDR3 region is kept as DNA, spanning 42 bases read in frame from base 1.